This T cell receptor (beta chain) was captured in a study of blood T cell repertoires in COVID-19. Study overall: Acute-phase and convalescent COVID-19 samples originated in the United States, Italy and Spain. T cells, B-cell-depleted T cells, or PBMCs supplied cDNA or gDNA.

Enrolment of Seattle patients took place during active infection, and they were followed longitudinally. Original analysis: Researchers report that nucleated cell counts were estimated from reference gene primer amplification. TCRdb's table, derived via immunoSEQ multiplex PCR, lists solely in-frame clones and lacks some. That table gives V, J and clone size, and the DNA gave D and trimming. Altogether 450,000 or so clones are present, roughly 89% being singletons, with the ten largest covering about 1%. This CDR3 region has 15 residues. Per the germline V gene, CDR1 is KGHSH and CDR2 is LQKENI. Trimming took 10 bases from V and 5 from J, leaving 23 bases between them.

Sequences were obtained from peripheral blood. The chain is built from TRBV18 and TRBJ1-1; no clear D gene. The source is a man younger than 30 with COVID-19, enrolled during active disease. In DNA form, the CDR3 reads TGTGCCACCTCCCGCCTGAGGGAAATGGGAACTGAAGCTTTCTTT. The encoded protein is CATSRLREMGTEAFF.